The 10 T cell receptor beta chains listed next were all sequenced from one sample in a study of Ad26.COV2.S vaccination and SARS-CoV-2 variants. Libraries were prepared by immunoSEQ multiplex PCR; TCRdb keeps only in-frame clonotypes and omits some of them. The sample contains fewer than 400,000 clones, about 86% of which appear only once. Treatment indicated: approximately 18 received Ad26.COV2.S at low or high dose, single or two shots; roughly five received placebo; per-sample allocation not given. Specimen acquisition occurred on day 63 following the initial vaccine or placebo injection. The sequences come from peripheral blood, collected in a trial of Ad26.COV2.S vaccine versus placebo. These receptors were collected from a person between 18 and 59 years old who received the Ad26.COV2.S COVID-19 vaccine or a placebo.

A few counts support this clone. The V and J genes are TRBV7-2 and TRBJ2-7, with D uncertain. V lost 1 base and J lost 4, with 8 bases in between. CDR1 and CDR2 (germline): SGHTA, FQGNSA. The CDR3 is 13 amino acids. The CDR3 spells CASSLEKGYEQYF. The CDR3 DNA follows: TGTGCCAGCAGCTTAGAGAAGGGTTACGAGCAGTACTTC.

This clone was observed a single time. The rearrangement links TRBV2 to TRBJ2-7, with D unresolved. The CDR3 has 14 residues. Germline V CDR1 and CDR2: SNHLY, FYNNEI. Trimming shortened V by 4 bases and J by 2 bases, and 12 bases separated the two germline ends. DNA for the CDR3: TGTGCCAGCAGTGTTTTAGAGTCGGCCTACGAGCAGTACTTC. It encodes CASSVLESAYEQYF.

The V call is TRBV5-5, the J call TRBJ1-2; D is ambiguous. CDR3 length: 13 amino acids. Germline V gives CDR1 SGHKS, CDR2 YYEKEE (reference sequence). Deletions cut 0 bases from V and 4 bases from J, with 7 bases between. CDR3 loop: CASSLDEIYGYTF. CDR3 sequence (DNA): TGTGCCAGCAGCTTGGACGAGATCTATGGCTACACCTTC.

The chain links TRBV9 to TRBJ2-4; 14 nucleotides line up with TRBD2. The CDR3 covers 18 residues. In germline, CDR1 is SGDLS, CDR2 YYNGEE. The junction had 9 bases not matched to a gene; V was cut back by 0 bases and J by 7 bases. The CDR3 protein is CASSVVPGLAGGFNIQYF. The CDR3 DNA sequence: TGTGCCAGCAGCGTAGTCCCCGGACTAGCGGGGGGTTTTAACATTCAGTACTTC.

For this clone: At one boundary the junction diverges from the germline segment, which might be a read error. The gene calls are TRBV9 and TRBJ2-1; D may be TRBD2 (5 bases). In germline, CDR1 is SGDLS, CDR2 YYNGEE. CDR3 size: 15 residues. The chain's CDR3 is CASRVGMGLTAGQFF. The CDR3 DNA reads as TGTGCCAGCAGGGTAGGTATGGGTTTGACGGCGGGGCAGTTCTTC.

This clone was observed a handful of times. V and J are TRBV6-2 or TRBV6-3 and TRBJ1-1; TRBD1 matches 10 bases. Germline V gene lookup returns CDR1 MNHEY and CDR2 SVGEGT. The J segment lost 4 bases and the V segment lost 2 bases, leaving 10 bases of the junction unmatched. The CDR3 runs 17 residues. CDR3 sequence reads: CASSYTGTGEFRTEAFF. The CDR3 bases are TGTGCCAGCAGTTACACGGGGACAGGGGAATTTCGCACTGAAGCTTTCTTT.

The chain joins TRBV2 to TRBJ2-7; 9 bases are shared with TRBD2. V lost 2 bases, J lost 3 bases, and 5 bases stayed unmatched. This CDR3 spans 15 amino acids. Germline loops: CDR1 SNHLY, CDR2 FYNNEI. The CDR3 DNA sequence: TGTGCCAGCAGTGAATTCAGCGGGGGGAGCTACGAGCAGTACTTC. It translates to CASSEFSGGSYEQYF.

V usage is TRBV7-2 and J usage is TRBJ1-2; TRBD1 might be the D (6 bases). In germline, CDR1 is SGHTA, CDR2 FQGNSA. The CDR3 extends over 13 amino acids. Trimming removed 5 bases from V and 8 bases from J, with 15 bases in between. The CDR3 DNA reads TGTGCCAGCAGCCGAGGGGGAGGGGAAGGCTACACCTTC. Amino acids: CASSRGGGEGYTF. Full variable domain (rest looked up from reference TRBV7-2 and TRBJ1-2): GAGVSQSPSNKVTEKGKDVELRCDPISGHTALYWYRQSLGQGLEFLIYFQGNSAPDKSGLPSDRFSAERTGGSVSTLTIQRTQQEDSAVYLCASSRGGGEGYTFGSGTRLTVV.

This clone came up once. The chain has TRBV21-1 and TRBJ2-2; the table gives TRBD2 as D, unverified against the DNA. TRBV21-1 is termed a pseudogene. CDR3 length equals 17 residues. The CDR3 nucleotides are TGTGCCAGCACCCGACTAGCGGGGGGACCGGGCACCGGGGAGCTGTTTTTT. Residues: CASTRLAGGPGTGELFF.

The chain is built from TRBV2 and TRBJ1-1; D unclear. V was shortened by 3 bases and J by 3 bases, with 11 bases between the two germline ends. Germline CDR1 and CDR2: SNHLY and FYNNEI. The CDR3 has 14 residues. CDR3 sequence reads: CASSDEGRYTEAFF. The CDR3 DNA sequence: TGTGCCAGCAGTGATGAGGGCAGGTACACTGAAGCTTTCTTT. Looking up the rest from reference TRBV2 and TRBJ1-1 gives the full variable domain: EPEVTQTPSHQVTQMGQEVILRCVPISNHLYFYWYRQILGQKVEFLVSFYNNEISEKSEIFDDQFSVERPDGSNFTLKIRSTKLEDSAMYFCASSDEGRYTEAFFGQGTRLTVV.